This T cell receptor (beta chain) was sequenced in a study of Ad26.COV2.S vaccination and SARS-CoV-2 variants. Study-wide context: Enrollment placed the donor in the COV1001 Ad26.COV2.S trial arm.

Only in-frame clones appear in the TCRdb table, and some are missing; sequencing was by immunoSEQ multiplex PCR. The sample lists approximately 480,000 clones; 70% to 90% were seen once. The treatment is: some 20 received Ad26.COV2.S at low or high dose, single or two shots; about 5 received placebo; per-sample allocation not given. Repertoires come from day 63 after the first vaccine or placebo injection. Donation was by an adult aged 18-55 years who was in Boston. The CDR3 runs 15 residues. Germline CDR1 is MNHEY and CDR2 is SVGAGI. Trimming left V 2 bases short and J 1 base short, with 11 bases between.

Sample: peripheral blood, taken in a trial of Ad26.COV2.S vaccine versus placebo. V gene TRBV6-5 combines with J gene TRBJ1-1; D is undetermined. The receptor comes from a person between 18 and 59 years old who received the Ad26.COV2.S COVID-19 vaccine or a placebo. The CDR3 here is CASSYQFGGNTEAFF. In DNA, the CDR3 is TGTGCCAGCAGTTACCAATTCGGAGGGAACACTGAAGCTTTCTTT.